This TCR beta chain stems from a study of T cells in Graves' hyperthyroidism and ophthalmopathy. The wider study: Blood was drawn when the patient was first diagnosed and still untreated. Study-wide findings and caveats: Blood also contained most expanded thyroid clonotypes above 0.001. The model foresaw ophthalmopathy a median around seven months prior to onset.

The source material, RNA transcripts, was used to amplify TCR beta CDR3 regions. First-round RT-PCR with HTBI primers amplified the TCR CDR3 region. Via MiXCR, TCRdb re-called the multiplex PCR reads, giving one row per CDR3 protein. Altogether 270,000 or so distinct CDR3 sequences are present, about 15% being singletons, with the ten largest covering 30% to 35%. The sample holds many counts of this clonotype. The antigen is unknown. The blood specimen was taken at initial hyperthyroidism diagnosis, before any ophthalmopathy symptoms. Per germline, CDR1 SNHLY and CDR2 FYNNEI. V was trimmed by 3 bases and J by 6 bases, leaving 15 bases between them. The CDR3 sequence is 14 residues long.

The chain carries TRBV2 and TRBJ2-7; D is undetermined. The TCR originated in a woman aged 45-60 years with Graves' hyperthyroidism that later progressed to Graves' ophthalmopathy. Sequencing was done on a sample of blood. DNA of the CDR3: TGTGCCAGCAGTGACGACAACCTCATCAGCGAGCAGTACTTC. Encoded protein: CASSDDNLISEQYF.